The T cell receptor (beta chain) described here comes from a study of T cells in narcolepsy. In the study overall: Healthy controls were enrolled alongside patients with narcolepsy type 1 or type 2.

Data came from immunoSEQ multiplex PCR; TCRdb stores just in-frame clones and leaves some out. Of tens of thousands of clones listed, about 81% are singletons. CDR1 and CDR2 (germline): LNHNV, YYDKDF (reference sequence). CDR3 size: 16 residues. V was clipped by 2 bases and J by 5 bases; unmatched bases: 11. Sequencing used memory (CD45RA-) CD4+ T cells from blood. The chain couples TRBV15 to TRBJ2-5, with TRBD1 matching over 7 bases. The origin of this receptor is a human donor in good health. The CDR3, as DNA: TGTGCCACCAGCAGATCCCCCGACGACAGGGTGGAGACCCAGTACTTC. Translated, it gives CATSRSPDDRVETQYF.